One sample yielded the 31 T cell receptor beta chains listed below, sequenced in a study of T cell clones after liver transplantation. Generated by immunoSEQ multiplex PCR, the TCRdb table keeps only in-frame clones and is missing some. The sample yields about 80,000 clones, 70% to 85% seen once. Sequencing was performed on CD4+ T cells from blood, taken approximately 3.5 years after liver transplant. All receptors derive from a human patient who received a liver transplant. Some T cells may be provided by the graft donor.

The CDR3 DNA reads as TGTGCCAGCAGCCCTGGGGGGAATGGAAACACCATATATTTT. Translated, it gives CASSPGGNGNTIYF. The gene calls are TRBV7-9 and TRBJ1-3, with D possibly TRBD1 on 5 matching bases. V was clipped by 5 bases and J by 3 bases, with 11 bases between them. The CDR3 loop spans 14 amino acids. Germline V CDR1 and CDR2: SEHNR, FQNEAQ (reference sequence).

J is TRBJ1-5 and V is TRBV28; D call uncertain. V was clipped by 4 bases and J by 0 bases, with 10 bases between them. The CDR3 sequence is 15 residues long. Germline values: CDR1 MDHEN, CDR2 SYDVKM. The CDR3 region is CASSSQDGSNQPQHF. The CDR3 DNA follows: TGTGCCAGCAGTTCTCAAGACGGTAGCAATCAGCCCCAGCATTTT.

The genes are TRBV6-5 and TRBJ1-5; 9 nucleotides align to TRBD1. The CDR3 sequence is 15 residues long. Germline V gene sequence: CDR1 MNHEY, CDR2 SVGAGI. V gave up 5 bases and J gave up 4 bases; unmatched junction bases: 6. CDR3 nucleotide sequence: TGTGCCAGCAGTAGAGGGACAGGGCAAAATCAGCCCCAGCATTTT. Its protein is CASSRGTGQNQPQHF.

The chain employs TRBV6-5 and TRBJ1-4; D is unresolved. The CDR3 totals 12 residues. V was cut by 10 bases and J by 11 bases, with 17 bases left in between. The germline gives CDR1 MNHEY, CDR2 SVGAGI. The CDR3 loop is CATSSGISKLFF. The CDR3 region has the DNA TGTGCCACCTCTTCCGGGATCAGTAAACTGTTTTTT.

The chain is built from TRBV30 and TRBJ1-3; D ambiguous. The CDR3 loop spans 15 amino acids. Trimming removed 0 bases from V and 9 bases from J, with 18 bases in between. Looked up from germline, CDR1 is GTSNPN and CDR2 is SVGIG (reference sequence). The DNA of the CDR3 is TGTGCCTGGAGTGTAACCGGATCCTTCTTGGGCACCATATATTTT. It codes for CAWSVTGSFLGTIYF.

The V call is TRBV5-4, the J call TRBJ2-1, with D maybe TRBD1 (5 bases). The V end lost 1 base, the J end lost 4 bases, and 12 bases lay between the germline ends. There are 15 residues in the CDR3. Germline assignment: CDR1 SGHNT and CDR2 YYREEE (reference sequence). This CDR3 reads CASSLKSRGYNEQFF. Here the CDR3 DNA reads TGTGCCAGCAGCTTGAAATCTAGGGGTTACAATGAGCAGTTCTTC.

The chain joins TRBV4-1 to TRBJ2-1, with D perhaps given as TRBD1 or TRBD2 (5 bases each). Deletions cut 2 bases from V and 3 bases from J, with 14 bases between. CDR1 is MGHRA and CDR2 is YSYEKL in the germline V gene. This CDR3 is 16 amino acids long. The CDR3: CASSQTGTRSYNEQFF. CDR3 in DNA: TGCGCCAGCAGCCAAACCGGGACCAGAAGCTACAATGAGCAGTTCTTC.

V usage is TRBV6-5 and J usage is TRBJ2-3, with TRBD1 matching 8 bases. Germline values: CDR1 MNHEY, CDR2 SVGAGI. The CDR3 totals 14 residues. Germline trimming cut 6 bases from V and 3 bases from J; bases unmatched to any gene: 5. CDR3 in amino acids: CASRDRGSTDTQYF. For the CDR3, the DNA is TGTGCCAGCAGAGACAGGGGTAGTACAGATACGCAGTATTTT.

The rearrangement uses TRBV18 and TRBJ2-7; 11 bases line up with TRBD1. Looked up from germline, CDR1 is KGHSH and CDR2 is LQKENI. V was pared by 5 bases and J by 5 bases, with 11 bases of the junction left unmatched. The CDR3 consists of 16 residues. The CDR3 protein is CASSNKGQGGLHEQYF. The CDR3 DNA reads as TGTGCCAGCTCAAATAAGGGACAGGGGGGCCTCCACGAGCAGTACTTC.

The chain has TRBV5-1 and TRBJ1-1; D unclear. Germline values: CDR1 SGHRS, CDR2 YFSETQ. The length of the CDR3 is 13 residues. V was trimmed by 2 bases and J by 5 bases, leaving 10 bases between them. The CDR3 DNA reads as TGCGCCAGCAGCTTAAGTGATCTAACTGAAGCTTTCTTT. It encodes CASSLSDLTEAFF.

The rearrangement links TRBV6-1 to TRBJ2-3; D perhaps matches TRBD2 (6 bases). V dropped 5 bases and J dropped 4 bases, with 16 bases sitting between them. The CDR3 extends over 15 amino acids. The germline V gene encodes CDR1 MNHNS and CDR2 SASEGT. The CDR3 DNA sequence: TGTGCCAGCAGTACAGATGCTAGCGCGTCAGATACGCAGTATTTT. Protein sequence: CASSTDASASDTQYF.

This chain links TRBV6-1 with TRBJ2-2, with TRBD2 identical over 8 bases. The CDR3 extends over 15 amino acids. The V gene end was trimmed by 4 bases and the J gene end by 6 bases; junction bases not matched to a gene: 7. CDR1 and CDR2 (germline): MNHNS, SASEGT. The CDR3 bases are TGTGCCAGCAGTGTATCCAGCGGGAGACCCGGGGAGCTGTTTTTT. This codes for CASSVSSGRPGELFF.

The V and J genes are TRBV27 and TRBJ2-1; D is uncertain. The V gene's germline CDR1 is MNHEY and CDR2 SMNVEV (reference sequence). V gave up 4 bases and J gave up 5 bases, with 3 bases separating them. CDR3 length: 11 amino acids. CDR3 sequence reads: CASSSNNEQFF. In DNA, the CDR3 is TGTGCCAGCAGTTCGAACAATGAGCAGTTCTTC.

This rearrangement joins TRBV5-1 to TRBJ2-7; TRBD2 matches at 10 bases. The V segment lost 4 bases and the J segment 0 bases; nucleotides outside the gene matches: 7. Germline-derived CDR1 and CDR2 are SGHRS and YFSETQ. There are 16 residues in the CDR3. Here the CDR3 DNA reads TGCGCCAGCAGCGCAATCTCTAGCGGGAGCTCCTACGAGCAGTACTTC. Protein: CASSAISSGSSYEQYF.

This rearrangement joins TRBV11-1 to TRBJ1-3; tentative D call: TRBD1 (5 bases). The CDR3 has 15 amino acids. Germline CDR1 and CDR2: SGHAT and FQDESV (reference sequence). Trimming took off 5 bases at V and 1 base at J, with 12 bases between the two ends. CDR3 loop: CASSRDGDSGNTIYF. DNA for the CDR3: TGTGCCAGCAGCCGGGACGGAGATTCTGGAAACACCATATATTTT.

The V gene is TRBV19, the J gene TRBJ1-2; D gene ambiguous. The V end was cut by 1 base, the J end by 5 bases, with 17 bases between. The germline V gene encodes CDR1 LNHDA and CDR2 SQIVND (reference sequence). The CDR3 has 16 residues. The CDR3 loop is CASSIGFGLHWYGYTF. The CDR3, as DNA: TGTGCCAGTAGTATAGGGTTCGGTCTACACTGGTATGGCTACACCTTC.

V and J are TRBV11-2 and TRBJ2-4; 7 positions match TRBD2. After removal of 4 bases from V and 9 bases from J, the junction contained 6 bases not matched to a gene. Germline loops: CDR1 SGHAT, CDR2 FQNNGV. The CDR3 consists of 13 residues. CDR3 residues: CASSSGLVLIQYF. In nucleotides, the CDR3 is TGTGCCAGCAGCTCCGGACTAGTTCTCATTCAGTACTTC. Combining the CDR3 with reference TRBV11-2 and TRBJ2-4 gives the whole variable domain EAGVAQSPRYKIIEKRQSVAFWCNPISGHATLYWYQQILGQGPKLLIQFQNNGVVDDSQLPKDRFSAERLKGVDSTLKIQPAKLEDSAVYLCASSSGLVLIQYFGAGTRLSVL.

This clone was detected a few times. The J gene is TRBJ2-2, the V gene TRBV7-9, with TRBD2 identical over 14 bases. The germline V gene encodes CDR1 SEHNR and CDR2 FQNEAQ (reference sequence). The CDR3 length is 18 residues. V shed 1 base and J 3 bases; nucleotides not matched to a gene: 4. The CDR3 sequence is CASSLGTSGRRDTGELFF. The CDR3, as DNA: TGTGCCAGCAGCTTAGGGACTAGCGGGAGGAGAGACACCGGGGAGCTGTTTTTT.

The chain employs TRBV6-1 and TRBJ1-5, with no clear D. The CDR3 loop spans 13 amino acids. Germline CDR1 reads MNHNS; CDR2 reads SASEGT. Trimming shortened V by 1 base and J by 9 bases, and 10 bases separated the two germline ends. This CDR3 reads CASSEGVYGPQHF. The CDR3 nucleotides are TGTGCCAGCAGTGAAGGCGTTTATGGGCCCCAGCATTTT.

The V and J genes are TRBV7-3 and TRBJ2-2; the match to TRBD2 covers 7 bases. The CDR3 is 16 amino acids. Per the germline V gene, CDR1 is SGHTA and CDR2 is FQGTGA. Unmatched junction bases numbered 8, after V lost 4 bases and J lost 3 bases. This chain's CDR3 is CASSSSGTTYTGELFF. CDR3 bases: TGTGCCAGCAGCTCCTCCGGGACTACCTACACCGGGGAGCTGTTTTTT.

This chain connects TRBV11-2 to TRBJ2-5; 7 nucleotides align to TRBD1. V lost 5 bases, J lost 5 bases, and 5 bases stayed unmatched. This CDR3 has 13 residues. Germline CDR1 and CDR2: SGHAT and FQNNGV. CDR3: CASSKGATETQYF. DNA of the CDR3: TGTGCCAGCAGCAAGGGGGCGACGGAGACCCAGTACTTC.

The chain uses TRBV2 and TRBJ2-3; D unclear. V was trimmed by 5 bases and J by 3 bases, leaving 12 bases between them. The CDR3 spans 14 residues. Germline V CDR1 and CDR2: SNHLY, FYNNEI. Here the CDR3 DNA reads TGTGCCAGCAGTTTCAGGTCCTCAACAGATACGCAGTATTTT. It yields the protein CASSFRSSTDTQYF.

The CDR3 DNA reads TGCGCCAGCAGCCAAGACGTAGGAGGAGTTTGGAACTATGGCTACACCTTC. It specifies CASSQDVGGVWNYGYTF. The chain links TRBV4-3 to TRBJ1-2, with unresolved D. Germline CDR1 LGHNA, CDR2 YSLEER. V lost 0 bases to trimming and J lost 2 bases, with 16 bases between them. The CDR3 loop spans 17 amino acids.

This sequence joins TRBV19 and TRBJ1-2; possibly TRBD1 for D (5 bases). Germline V gene data show CDR1 as LNHDA and CDR2 as SQIVND (reference sequence). CDR3 size: 14 residues. V shed 1 base and J shed 7 bases, with 13 bases lying between them. CDR3: CASSIAGIHGGYTF. The CDR3 coding sequence is TGTGCCAGTAGTATAGCAGGGATCCACGGTGGCTACACCTTC.

The chain links TRBV18 to TRBJ1-4; tentative D call: TRBD1 (6 bases). This CDR3 is built from 18 residues. CDR1 KGHSH and CDR2 LQKENI come from the germline V gene. V lost 2 bases to trimming and J lost 0 bases, with 16 bases between them. The CDR3 loop is CASSPSGQTIATNEKLFF. CDR3 coding DNA: TGTGCCAGCTCACCAAGTGGACAGACTATTGCAACTAATGAAAAACTGTTTTTT.

This clone was seen a few times. This chain joins TRBV28 and TRBJ1-5; D is ambiguous. V gave up 5 bases and J gave up 5 bases, with 16 bases separating them. Germline CDR1 is MDHEN and CDR2 is SYDVKM. The length of the CDR3 is 15 residues. CDR3 sequence reads: CASSQADLLDQPQHF. CDR3 nucleotides: TGTGCCAGCAGTCAAGCCGACTTATTGGATCAGCCCCAGCATTTT.

The chain carries TRBV6-1 and TRBJ2-7, with no clear D. Germline V gene data show CDR1 as MNHNS and CDR2 as SASEGT. Deletions cut 9 bases from V and 0 bases from J, with 18 bases between. This CDR3 has 15 residues. This CDR3 reads CASVIIGSTSYEQYF. The CDR3 nucleotides are TGTGCCAGTGTTATTATCGGCAGTACCTCCTACGAGCAGTACTTC.

This chain connects TRBV10-2 to TRBJ2-1, with D possibly being TRBD1 or TRBD2 (5 bases each). Trimming took 10 bases from V and 2 from J, leaving 21 bases between them. The CDR3 has 16 amino acids. The germline V gene has CDR1 WSHSY and CDR2 SAAADI. CDR3 region: CATRRGIAQTYNEQFF. The DNA of the CDR3 is TGCGCCACCCGCCGGGGCATAGCTCAAACCTACAATGAGCAGTTCTTC.

The rearrangement uses TRBV28 and TRBJ2-5; a possible D gene is TRBD2 (7 bases). The CDR3 extends over 15 amino acids. The V end was cut by 7 bases, the J end by 7 bases, with 22 bases between. CDR1 is MDHEN, CDR2 SYDVKM, per germline. The CDR3 region has the DNA TGTGCCAGCACCCCGGCCGCCGGGGGGCGGGTGACCCAGTACTTC. As protein: CASTPAAGGRVTQYF.

This CDR3 reads CAIREFSSYNEQFF. CDR3 sequence (DNA): TGTGCCATCCGAGAGTTTAGCTCCTACAATGAGCAGTTCTTC. The chain uses TRBV10-3 and TRBJ2-1; D ambiguous. The CDR3 covers 14 residues. Germline lookup yields CDR1 ENHRY and CDR2 SYGVKD. Trimming removed 8 bases from V and 0 bases from J, with 11 bases in between.

This clone was counted a few times. The rearrangement joins TRBV5-8 to TRBJ2-7; a weak D match, TRBD1 (6 bases). Trimming left V 4 bases short and J 4 bases short, with 15 bases between. Germline-derived CDR1 and CDR2 are SGHTS and YDEGEE. The CDR3 runs to 14 residues. The CDR3 bases are TGTGCCAGCAGCCCAGGGGCCTACGGTTACGAGCAGTACTTC. Amino acids: CASSPGAYGYEQYF.